This passage covers 3 T cell receptor beta chains from one sample sequenced in a study of CD8 T cells in ankylosing spondylitis. Points from the study as a whole: Made up of several highly homologous variants, a TCR beta motif appeared characteristic of ankylosing spondylitis blood.

No antigen has been assigned to these receptors. TCRdb fed the 5' RACE reads into MiXCR, producing one record per CDR3 protein. The table has more than 250,000 distinct CDR3 sequences, 6.5% to 10% seen once; the top ten hold roughly 15%. The sample was blood, either unsorted or a sorted T cell fraction (not recorded which). The receptors shown here come from a male donor with ankylosing spondylitis.

In its sample, this clonotype was seen a few times. CDR3 coding DNA: TGTGCCAGCAGCGTGTTCAGGGCTGGGGCCAACGTCCTGACTTTC. Translated, it gives CASSVFRAGANVLTF. The chain uses TRBV9 and TRBJ2-6; possibly TRBD1 for D (5 bases). The germline V and J ends were trimmed by 2 bases and 2 bases, with 8 bases remaining between them. CDR1 is SGDLS and CDR2 is YYNGEE in the germline V gene. The CDR3 is made up of 15 amino acids.

The V and J genes are TRBV7-8 and TRBJ1-2; D may be TRBD1 (5 bases). The length of the CDR3 is 15 residues. Germline V lookup: CDR1 SGHVS, CDR2 FQNEAQ. Trimming took off 2 bases at V and 3 bases at J, with 13 bases between the two ends. DNA for the CDR3: TGTGCCAGCAGCTTAAGTTCCGGGACGCACTATGGCTACACCTTC. It translates to CASSLSSGTHYGYTF.

This clonotype was detected many times. The chain carries TRBV2 and TRBJ2-1; D call uncertain. This CDR3 has 11 residues. Germline V gene lookup returns CDR1 SNHLY and CDR2 FYNNEI. Trimming stripped 3 bases from V and 5 bases from J, with 2 bases between. CDR3 loop: CASSDHNEQFF. The CDR3 DNA reads TGTGCCAGCAGTGACCACAATGAGCAGTTCTTC.